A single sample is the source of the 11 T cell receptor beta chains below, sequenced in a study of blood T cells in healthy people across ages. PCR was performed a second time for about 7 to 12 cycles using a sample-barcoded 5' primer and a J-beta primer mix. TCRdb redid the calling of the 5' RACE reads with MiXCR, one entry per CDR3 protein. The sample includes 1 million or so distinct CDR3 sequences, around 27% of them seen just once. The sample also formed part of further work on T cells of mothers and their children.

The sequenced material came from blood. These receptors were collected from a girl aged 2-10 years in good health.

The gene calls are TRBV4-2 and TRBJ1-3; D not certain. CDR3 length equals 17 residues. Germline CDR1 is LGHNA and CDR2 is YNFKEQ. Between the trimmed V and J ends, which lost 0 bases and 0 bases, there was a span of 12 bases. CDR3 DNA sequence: TGTGCCAGCAGCCAAGATGTTGACAAGGGCTCTGGAAACACCATATATTTT. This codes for CASSQDVDKGSGNTIYF.

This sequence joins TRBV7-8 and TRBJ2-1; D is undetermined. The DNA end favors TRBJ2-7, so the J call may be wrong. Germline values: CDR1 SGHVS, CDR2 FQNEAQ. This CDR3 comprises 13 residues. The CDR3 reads CASSLEVASEQYF. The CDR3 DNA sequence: TGTGCCAGCAGCTTAGAAGTAGCATCCGAGCAGTACTTC.

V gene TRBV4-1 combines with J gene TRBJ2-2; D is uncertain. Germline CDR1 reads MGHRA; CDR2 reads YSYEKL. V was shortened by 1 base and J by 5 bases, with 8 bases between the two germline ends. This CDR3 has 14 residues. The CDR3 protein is CASSQAGRTGELFF. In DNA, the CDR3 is TGCGCCAGCAGCCAAGCAGGAAGGACCGGGGAGCTGTTTTTT.

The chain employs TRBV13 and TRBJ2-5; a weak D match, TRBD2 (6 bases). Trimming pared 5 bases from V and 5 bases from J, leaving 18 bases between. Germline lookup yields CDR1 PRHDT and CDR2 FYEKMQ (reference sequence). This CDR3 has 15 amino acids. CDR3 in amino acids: CASSPRRARGETQYF. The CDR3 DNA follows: TGTGCCAGCAGCCCCCGGAGGGCCAGAGGGGAGACCCAGTACTTC.

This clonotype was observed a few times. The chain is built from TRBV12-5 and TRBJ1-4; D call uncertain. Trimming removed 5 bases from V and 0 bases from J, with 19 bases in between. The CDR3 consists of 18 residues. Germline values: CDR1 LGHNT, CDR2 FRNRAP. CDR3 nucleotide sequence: TGTGCTAGTGGTGCCCCAGACACGGACCAAGCAACTAATGAAAAACTGTTTTTT. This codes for CASGAPDTDQATNEKLFF.

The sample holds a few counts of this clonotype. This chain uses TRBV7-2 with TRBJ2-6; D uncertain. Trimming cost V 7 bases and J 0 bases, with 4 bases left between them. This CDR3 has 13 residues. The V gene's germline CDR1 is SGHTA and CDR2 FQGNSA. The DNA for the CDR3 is TGTGCCAGCACTACCTCTGGGGCCAACGTCCTGACTTTC. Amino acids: CASTTSGANVLTF.

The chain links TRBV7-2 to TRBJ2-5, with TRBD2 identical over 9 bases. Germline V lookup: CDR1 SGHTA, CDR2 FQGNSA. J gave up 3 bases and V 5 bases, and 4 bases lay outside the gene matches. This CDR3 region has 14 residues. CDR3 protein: CASSRQRGEETQYF. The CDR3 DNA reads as TGTGCCAGCAGCCGGCAGCGGGGGGAAGAGACCCAGTACTTC.

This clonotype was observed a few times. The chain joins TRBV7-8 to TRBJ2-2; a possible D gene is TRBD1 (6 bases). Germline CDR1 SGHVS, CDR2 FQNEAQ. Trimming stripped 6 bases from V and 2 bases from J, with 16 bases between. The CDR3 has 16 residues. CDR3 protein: CASSQNRVLNTGELFF. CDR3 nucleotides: TGTGCCAGCAGTCAAAACAGGGTTTTAAACACCGGGGAGCTGTTTTTT. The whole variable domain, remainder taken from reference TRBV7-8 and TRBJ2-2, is GAGVSQSPRYKVAKRGQDVALRCDPISGHVSLFWYQQALGQGPEFLTYFQNEAQLDKSGLPSDRFFAERPEGSVSTLKIQRTQQEDSAVYLCASSQNRVLNTGELFFGEGSRLTVL.

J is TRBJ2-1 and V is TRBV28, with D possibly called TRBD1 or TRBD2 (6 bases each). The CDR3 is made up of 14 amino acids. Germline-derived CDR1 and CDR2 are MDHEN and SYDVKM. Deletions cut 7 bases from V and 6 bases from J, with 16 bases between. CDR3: CASNEGGYSNEQFF. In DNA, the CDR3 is TGTGCCAGCAACGAGGGGGGTTACTCCAATGAGCAGTTCTTC.

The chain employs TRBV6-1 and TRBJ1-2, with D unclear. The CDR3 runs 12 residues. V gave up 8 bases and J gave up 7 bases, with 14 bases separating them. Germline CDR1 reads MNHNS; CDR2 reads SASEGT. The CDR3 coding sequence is TGTGCCAGCGGCCCTGATCTGATTGGCTACACCTTC. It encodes CASGPDLIGYTF.

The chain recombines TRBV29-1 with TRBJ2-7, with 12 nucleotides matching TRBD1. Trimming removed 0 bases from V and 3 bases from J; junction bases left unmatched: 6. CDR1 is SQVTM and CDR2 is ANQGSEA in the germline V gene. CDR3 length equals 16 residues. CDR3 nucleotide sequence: TGCAGCGTTGAAGAACGAGGGACAGGGGGCTACTACGAGCAGTACTTC. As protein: CSVEERGTGGYYEQYF.